This TCR beta chain was captured by sequencing in a study of OX40 agonist ivuxolimab in advanced cancers. About the study: With ivuxolimab, an agonistic anti-OX40 (CD134) antibody, patients were treated. The dose-escalation group included hepatocellular carcinoma, melanoma, renal cell carcinoma and head and neck cancer. Findings and limits, study-wide: The CD4+ and CD8+ T cells in the blood had expanded clonally by week 6 at 0.1 to 3.0 mg/kg.

Germline loops: CDR1 GTSNPN, CDR2 SVGIG (reference sequence). The CDR3 is 13 residues long. Patients were ruled out by autoimmune disease history or systemic immunosuppression. Sequencing was performed with immunoSEQ multiplex PCR; in TCRdb, only in-frame clones are kept and a portion is missing. This sample has tens of thousands of clones; around 90% occur once, and the top ten carry about 0.2%. Comment on this clone: The target antigen is unknown.

The gene calls are TRBV30 and TRBJ2-5; D may be TRBD1 (5 bases). Matching the DNA end better, TRBJ2-7 makes the J call doubtful. The TCR comes from an adult with an advanced solid tumor such as melanoma, head and neck, liver or kidney cancer. Specimen: CD4+ or CD8+ T cells sorted from blood, collected in a trial of the OX40 agonist ivuxolimab. CDR3 sequence reads: CAWSRLGLSEQYF. CDR3 nucleotide sequence: TGTGCCTGGAGCCGACTGGGGCTCTCCGAGCAGTACTTC.